Each of the 14 T cell receptor beta chains below was sequenced from the same sample in a study of shared clonotypes between healthy human individuals. Some clones are missing from TCRdb's copy, which holds only in-frame ones; the method was immunoSEQ multiplex PCR. The top ten hold 12% of the sample, which has 450,000 to 500,000 clones, about 72% seen once. The specimen sequenced was PBMCs. These receptors originate from a woman aged 40 to 49 in good health. Some clones in this sample may be carry-over from other donors' samples.

This chain links TRBV7-2 with TRBJ1-4; D uncertain. Germline V gene sequence: CDR1 SGHTA, CDR2 FQGNSA. The ends were cut back, 1 base at V and 5 bases at J, with 14 bases in the middle. CDR3 length equals 16 residues. In nucleotides, the CDR3 is TGTGCCAGCAGCTTAGAGGGTTGGGTACGAAATGAAAAACTGTTTTTT. As protein: CASSLEGWVRNEKLFF.

This clone has only one observation. The CDR3 coding sequence is TGCGCCAGCAGCTCCGGGAGCTACCGAACGGATGAGCAGTTCTTC. Translation gives CASSSGSYRTDEQFF. The gene calls are TRBV5-1 and TRBJ2-1; perhaps TRBD2 as D (6 bases). This CDR3 region has 15 residues. The V gene's germline CDR1 is SGHRS and CDR2 YFSETQ. The germline V and J ends were trimmed by 3 bases and 8 bases, with 18 bases remaining between them.

This clone was detected only a few times. This chain links TRBV4-1 with TRBJ2-5; 11 bases map to TRBD2. V shed 4 bases and J 3 bases; nucleotides not matched to a gene: 10. Germline V lookup: CDR1 MGHRA, CDR2 YSYEKL. CDR3 length equals 17 residues. The CDR3 DNA reads as TGCGCCAGCAGCCCAGACCTGGCACTAGCGGGGGAAGAGACCCAGTACTTC. Translating it yields CASSPDLALAGEETQYF.

In regard to this clone: This CDR3 is also generated by other DNA sequences in the sample. The chain has TRBV7-3 and TRBJ2-7; D not certain. Germline loops: CDR1 SGHTA, CDR2 FQGTGA. Trimming pared 3 bases from V and 7 bases from J, leaving 13 bases between. CDR3 size: 13 residues. The CDR3 nucleotides read TGTGCCAGCAGCTTGACCCCGGGCACGGAGCAGTACTTC. Amino acids: CASSLTPGTEQYF.

The sample holds a few counts of this clone. The rearrangement uses TRBV28 and TRBJ1-5; the D is unclear. The ends were cut back, 5 bases at V and 0 bases at J, with 8 bases in the middle. Germline loops: CDR1 MDHEN, CDR2 SYDVKM. The CDR3 has 14 residues. The CDR3 reads CASSGDISNQPQHF. CDR3 DNA: TGTGCCAGCAGTGGAGACATTAGCAATCAGCCCCAGCATTTT. The variable domain in full, completed from reference TRBV28 and TRBJ1-5, reads DVKVTQSSRYLVKRTGEKVFLECVQDMDHENMFWYRQDPGLGLRLIYFSYDVKMKEKGDIPEGYSVSREKKERFSLILESASTNQTSMYLCASSGDISNQPQHFGDGTRLSIL.

This clone has just a few counts. V and J are TRBV11-2 and TRBJ2-7, with 7 bases fitting TRBD1. Germline lookup yields CDR1 SGHAT and CDR2 FQNNGV. There are 14 residues in the CDR3. V was clipped by 7 bases and J by 4 bases; unmatched bases: 10. CDR3 nucleotide sequence: TGTGCCAGCACCATAACAGGGGTCGGGTACGAGCAGTACTTC. This sequence encodes CASTITGVGYEQYF. The full variable domain, rest sourced from reference TRBV11-2 and TRBJ2-7, is EAGVAQSPRYKIIEKRQSVAFWCNPISGHATLYWYQQILGQGPKLLIQFQNNGVVDDSQLPKDRFSAERLKGVDSTLKIQPAKLEDSAVYLCASTITGVGYEQYFGPGTRLTVT.

This chain links TRBV28 with TRBJ2-5; 16 bases fit TRBD2. Germline V lookup: CDR1 MDHEN, CDR2 SYDVKM. The CDR3 runs 18 residues. V lost 0 bases, J lost 4 bases, and 5 bases stayed unmatched. The DNA for the CDR3 is TGTGCCAGCAGTTTATGGACTGGGACTAGCGGGAGGGTAGAGACCCAGTACTTC. This encodes CASSLWTGTSGRVETQYF.

The chain has TRBV5-4 and TRBJ2-2; TRBD2 agrees at 12 bases. The J segment lost 7 bases and the V segment lost 2 bases, leaving 9 bases of the junction unmatched. This CDR3 comprises 17 residues. Germline CDR1 and CDR2: SGHNT and YYREEE (reference sequence). CDR3 sequence (DNA): TGTGCCAGCAGCTTCCTACTAGCGGGAGGAGGAATCGGGGAGCTGTTTTTT. This translates into CASSFLLAGGGIGELFF.

The V and J genes are TRBV30 and TRBJ2-3, with D tentatively TRBD1 (5 bases). Germline assignment: CDR1 GTSNPN and CDR2 SVGIG (reference sequence). CDR3 length: 15 amino acids. V gave up 7 bases and J gave up 0 bases, with 17 bases separating them. CDR3 sequence (DNA): TGTGCCTTTTCGGGCCAGGACACTAGCACAGATACGCAGTATTTT. This translates into CAFSGQDTSTDTQYF.

At least ten counts were recorded for this clone. This chain uses TRBV15 with TRBJ1-4; no definite D call. CDR3 length: 13 amino acids. CDR1 and CDR2 from the germline V gene are LNHNV and YYDKDF (reference sequence). V was trimmed by 6 bases and J by 10 bases, leaving 15 bases between them. The CDR3 spells CATRPGDVGKLFF. DNA of the CDR3: TGTGCCACCAGGCCGGGAGATGTAGGAAAACTGTTTTTT.

This clone was found once. J is TRBJ2-5 and V is TRBV10-3; 7 nucleotides agree with TRBD1. Germline loops: CDR1 ENHRY, CDR2 SYGVKD. The CDR3 runs 13 residues. Unmatched junction bases numbered 2, after V lost 5 bases and J lost 2 bases. The CDR3 coding sequence is TGTGCCATCAGTCCGGGACAGCAAGAGACCCAGTACTTC. Protein product: CAISPGQQETQYF.

This sequence joins TRBV18 and TRBJ1-4; D not certain. V was shortened by 5 bases and J by 7 bases, with 14 bases between the two germline ends. This CDR3 is 14 amino acids long. Looked up from germline, CDR1 is KGHSH and CDR2 is LQKENI. The CDR3 region has the DNA TGTGCCAGCTCAAGGGAGCGGTCAGGTGAAAAACTGTTTTTT. Translating it yields CASSRERSGEKLFF.

With respect to this clone: With a far larger clone one base away, a read error is the likely cause. Other DNA sequences in this specimen translate into the identical CDR3. The gene calls are TRBV9 and TRBJ2-3; no firm D call. The CDR3 length is 11 residues. The germline gives CDR1 SGDLS, CDR2 YYNGEE. V was cut by 4 bases and J by 0 bases, with 0 bases left in between. The DNA of the CDR3 is TGTGCCAGCAGCAGCACAGATACGCAGTATTTT. Translating it yields CASSSTDTQYF.

This chain uses TRBV5-1 with TRBJ2-7; D may match TRBD1 or TRBD2 (5 bases each). The CDR3 length is 15 residues. Per the germline V gene, CDR1 is SGHRS and CDR2 is YFSETQ. Trimming took 0 bases from V and 5 from J, leaving 15 bases between them. In DNA form, the CDR3 reads TGCGCCAGCAGCTTGGAGGGACGTGTCTTCCACGAGCAGTACTTC. Encoded protein: CASSLEGRVFHEQYF. Supplemented by reference TRBV5-1 and TRBJ2-7, the full variable domain reads KAGVTQTPRYLIKTRGQQVTLSCSPISGHRSVSWYQQTPGQGLQFLFEYFSETQRNKGNFPGRFSGRQFSNSRSEMNVSTLELGDSALYLCASSLEGRVFHEQYFGPGTRLTVT.